A single T cell receptor (beta chain) is shown here with its context. Germline CDR1 MNHNS, CDR2 SASEGT. After removal of 2 bases from V and 5 bases from J, the junction contained 7 bases not matched to a gene. The length of the CDR3 is 16 residues. As handled by the study authors: Counts of nucleated cells, estimated from reference gene primer amplification, were obtained. TCRdb's copy holds only in-frame clones and misses some; the assay was immunoSEQ multiplex PCR. D and trimming were read from the DNA, whereas the V and J calls and clone size are those reported in that table. The profile shows 150,000 or so clones, roughly nine tenths of them singletons. The source of the sample is a study of blood T cell repertoires in COVID-19. On the study more broadly: Specimens from acute and convalescent COVID-19 originated in the United States, Italy and Spain. T cells, B-cell-depleted T cells, or PBMCs supplied cDNA or gDNA.

This clonotype was obtained from a woman aged 40 to 49 with acute or convalescent COVID-19. The chain combines TRBV6-1 with TRBJ2-3, with TRBD2 identical over 10 bases. The sample was peripheral blood. CDR3 nucleotides: TGTGCCAGCAGTGAATCCGGGCTAGCGGGAGTAGATACGCAGTATTTT. It is translated as CASSESGLAGVDTQYF.